Presented here are 10 T cell receptor beta chains from one specimen sequenced in a study of blood T cell repertoires in COVID-19. TCRdb keeps only in-frame clones here, not all; method: immunoSEQ multiplex PCR. The sample comprises 250,000 to 350,000 clones, roughly 90% of which are singletons, and 0.9% to 1% rests with the top ten. The sample was peripheral blood. The receptors were gathered from a woman aged 40-49 years who had recovered from COVID-19.

This chain uses TRBV2 with TRBJ1-5; no clear D gene. V dropped 7 bases and J dropped 2 bases, with 12 bases sitting between them. There are 14 residues in the CDR3. Per germline, CDR1 SNHLY and CDR2 FYNNEI. The CDR3 coding sequence is TGTGCCAGCACCCCGGAGGCGGGCAATCAGCCCCAGCATTTT. As protein: CASTPEAGNQPQHF. Full variable domain (missing parts from reference TRBV2 and TRBJ1-5): EPEVTQTPSHQVTQMGQEVILRCVPISNHLYFYWYRQILGQKVEFLVSFYNNEISEKSEIFDDQFSVERPDGSNFTLKIRSTKLEDSAMYFCASTPEAGNQPQHFGDGTRLSIL.

The V and J genes are TRBV7-9 and TRBJ2-2; 8 bases match TRBD2. Trimming removed 4 bases from V and 1 base from J; junction bases left unmatched: 11. CDR3 size: 18 residues. CDR1 is SEHNR and CDR2 is FQNEAQ in the germline V gene (reference sequence). The CDR3 here is CASSSTGGGSGNTGELFF. In nucleotides, the CDR3 is TGTGCCAGCAGCTCCACCGGGGGGGGTAGCGGGAACACCGGGGAGCTGTTTTTT.

The V and J genes are TRBV3-1 (or the pseudogene TRBV3-2) and TRBJ1-5, with no clear D. The ends were cut back, 4 bases at V and 10 bases at J, with 14 bases in the middle. The CDR3 extends over 13 amino acids. Germline V CDR1 and CDR2: LGHDT, YNNKEL (reference sequence). The CDR3 region is CASSPARGGPQHF. Written as DNA, the CDR3 is TGTGCCAGCAGCCCGGCACGGGGAGGACCCCAGCATTTT.

V is TRBV24-1 and J is TRBJ2-7; TRBD1 agrees at 8 bases. V dropped 8 bases and J dropped 6; count of bases not matched to a gene: 17. Germline loops: CDR1 KGHDR, CDR2 SFDVKD. This CDR3 is 16 amino acids long. The CDR3 reads CATMAGGRGVVSEQYF. The DNA of the CDR3 is TGTGCCACCATGGCAGGGGGCAGGGGAGTCGTGAGCGAGCAGTACTTC.

This chain uses TRBV5-1 with TRBJ2-1, with 14 positions matching TRBD2. In germline, CDR1 is SGHRS, CDR2 YFSETQ. J was trimmed by 5 bases and V by 4 bases; bases with no gene match: 8. The CDR3 runs 17 residues. The CDR3 is CASSPPGLAGVHNEQFF. Here the CDR3 DNA reads TGCGCCAGCAGCCCCCCGGGACTAGCGGGAGTCCACAATGAGCAGTTCTTC.

V gene TRBV10-2 combines with J gene TRBJ2-7; TRBD1 aligns across 9 bases. Germline V gene lookup returns CDR1 WSHSY and CDR2 SAAADI. J lost 0 bases, V lost 6 bases, and 12 bases had no gene match. This CDR3 contains 17 residues. In DNA form, the CDR3 reads TGCGCCAGCAGCGAGGGGGACAGGGATTACCACTCCTACGAGCAGTACTTC. Residues: CASSEGDRDYHSYEQYF.

This sequence joins TRBV2 and TRBJ2-7, with 8 bases that match TRBD1. V dropped 6 bases and J dropped 4; count of bases not matched to a gene: 23. CDR1 is SNHLY and CDR2 is FYNNEI in the germline V gene. The CDR3 runs 19 residues. The CDR3 sequence is CASRARTGHGMGPSYEQYF. The CDR3 region has the DNA TGTGCCAGCAGAGCTCGGACAGGGCACGGAATGGGTCCTTCTTACGAGCAGTACTTC.

The chain links TRBV13 to TRBJ1-5, with D possibly being TRBD1 (6 bases). CDR1 is PRHDT and CDR2 is FYEKMQ in the germline V gene (reference sequence). V was shortened by 2 bases and J by 5 bases, with 10 bases between the two germline ends. This CDR3 contains 14 residues. The CDR3 region is CASSLQGGDQPQHF. CDR3 nucleotide sequence: TGTGCCAGCAGCTTACAAGGGGGGGATCAGCCCCAGCATTTT.

The CDR3 nucleotides read TGTGCCAGCAGTGGACAGGTTGGCACTGAAGCTTTCTTT. Its translation is CASSGQVGTEAFF. The chain uses TRBV12-3 or TRBV12-4 and TRBJ1-1; 7 bases map to TRBD1. The CDR3 runs 13 residues. The junction had 4 bases not matched to a gene; V was cut back by 5 bases and J by 4 bases.

This chain connects TRBV5-4 to TRBJ2-7; 9 nucleotides match TRBD2. Germline V CDR1 and CDR2: SGHNT, YYREEE (reference sequence). J gave up 5 bases and V 0 bases, and 6 bases lay outside the gene matches. This CDR3 is 15 amino acids long. Here the CDR3 reads CASSLGSGRSHEQYF. The CDR3 DNA sequence: TGTGCCAGCAGCTTGGGGAGCGGGAGGTCTCACGAGCAGTACTTC.